These 8 T cell receptor beta chains were sequenced from one sample in a study of shared clonotypes between healthy human individuals. The protocol was immunoSEQ multiplex PCR, while the TCRdb copy is restricted to in-frame clones and leaves out a portion. The data hold hundreds of thousands of clones, with about three quarters observed a single time. The sample comprised memory CD4+ T cells sorted from blood. As for subset: CD45RA-negative fraction. The receptors here all came from a woman in her twenties or thirties in good health.

The chain is built from TRBV10-1 and TRBJ2-7; D is perhaps TRBD1 (5 bases). The V and J ends lost 2 bases and 1 base respectively, with 9 bases between them. The CDR3 is 14 residues long. Germline V gene lookup returns CDR1 WNHNN and CDR2 SYGVQD (reference sequence). The CDR3 sequence is CASSEVTASYEQYF. The CDR3 DNA is TGCGCCAGCAGTGAGGTGACAGCGTCCTACGAGCAGTACTTC.

V and J are TRBV15 and TRBJ2-7, with 8 bases lining up with TRBD1. In germline, CDR1 is LNHNV, CDR2 YYDKDF (reference sequence). The CDR3 totals 14 residues. Germline trimming cut 9 bases from V and 5 bases from J; bases unmatched to any gene: 12. CDR3 DNA sequence: TGTGCCACTTTAAACCTGGCAGGGGGCAACGAGCAGTACTTC. Translation: CATLNLAGGNEQYF.

Only a few counts were recorded for this clone. This rearrangement joins TRBV10-1 to TRBJ1-3; D ambiguous. This CDR3 comprises 11 residues. Germline assignment: CDR1 WNHNN and CDR2 SYGVQD (reference sequence). Trimming pared 7 bases from V and 4 bases from J, leaving 5 bases between. In DNA form, the CDR3 reads TGCGCCAGCATAAAGGGAAACACCATATATTTT. It is translated as CASIKGNTIYF.

In its sample, this clone was seen many times. V gene TRBV6-6 combines with J gene TRBJ1-1; a possible D gene is TRBD1 (6 bases). This CDR3 is 12 amino acids long. Germline lookup yields CDR1 MNHNY and CDR2 SVGAGI (reference sequence). Trimming took 5 bases from V and 11 from J, leaving 15 bases between them. The CDR3 is CASSLRGNAAFF. The CDR3 DNA is TGTGCCAGCAGTCTTAGGGGGAATGCGGCTTTCTTT.

The sample holds many counts of this clone. The rearrangement uses TRBV7-9 and TRBJ1-4, with D unresolved. The CDR3 has 16 amino acids. The V and J ends lost 5 bases and 0 bases respectively, with 13 bases between them. The V gene's germline CDR1 is SEHNR and CDR2 FQNEAQ (reference sequence). The CDR3 DNA sequence: TGTGCCAGCAGCCCGAGGACGGACGCAACTAATGAAAAACTGTTTTTT. As protein: CASSPRTDATNEKLFF. The whole variable domain, remainder taken from reference TRBV7-9 and TRBJ1-4, is DTGVSQNPRHKITKRGQNVTFRCDPISEHNRLYWYRQTLGQGPEFLTYFQNEAQLEKSRLLSDRFSAERPKGSFSTLEIQRTEQGDSAMYLCASSPRTDATNEKLFFGSGTQLSVL.

The chain recombines TRBV10-2 with TRBJ2-7, with TRBD1 matching over 12 bases. Germline CDR1 WSHSY, CDR2 SAAADI. V was clipped by 6 bases and J by 3 bases; unmatched bases: 6. The CDR3 consists of 15 residues. For the CDR3, the DNA is TGCGCCAGCAGACCCGGGACAGGGGGCCACTACGAGCAGTACTTC. Amino acids: CASRPGTGGHYEQYF.

This clone was counted a few times. V gene TRBV25-1 combines with J gene TRBJ1-2, with 7 bases matching TRBD1. CDR1 MGHDK and CDR2 SYGVNS come from the germline V gene. The J segment lost 2 bases and the V segment lost 3 bases, leaving 3 bases of the junction unmatched. The CDR3 has 14 residues. In DNA form, the CDR3 reads TGTGCCAGCAGTGAGCCGGGACAGAACTATGGCTACACCTTC. This encodes CASSEPGQNYGYTF.

The rearrangement uses TRBV19 and TRBJ1-5; the D gene is possibly TRBD1 (5 bases). Trimming removed 7 bases at V and 2 bases at J, with 15 bases between. The CDR3 runs to 15 residues. The V gene's germline CDR1 is LNHDA and CDR2 SQIVND (reference sequence). For the CDR3, the DNA is TGTGCCAGTAAAGGTTCCGGGGCCCGCAATCAGCCCCAGCATTTT. It translates to CASKGSGARNQPQHF.